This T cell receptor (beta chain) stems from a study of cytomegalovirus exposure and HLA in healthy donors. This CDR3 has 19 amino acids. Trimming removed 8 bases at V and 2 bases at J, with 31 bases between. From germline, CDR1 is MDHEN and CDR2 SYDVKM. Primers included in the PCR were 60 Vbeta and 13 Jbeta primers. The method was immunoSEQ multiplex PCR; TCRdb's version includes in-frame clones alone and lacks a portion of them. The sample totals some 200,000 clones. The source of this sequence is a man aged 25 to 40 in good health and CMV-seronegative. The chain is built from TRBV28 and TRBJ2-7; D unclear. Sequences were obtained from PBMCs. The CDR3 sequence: CASGLTQFGAGGYPYEQYF. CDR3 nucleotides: TGTGCCAGCGGCCTTACCCAGTTCGGTGCTGGCGGCTACCCCTACGAGCAGTACTTC.